The 23 T cell receptor beta chains given below trace back to one sample, sequenced in a study of glioma-infiltrating T cells. Amplification of TCR alpha and beta CDR3 regions from RNA used iRepertoire nested multiplex PCR. A single record per CDR3 protein comes from TCRdb applying MiXCR to the multiplex PCR reads. The table lists around 120,000 distinct CDR3 sequences, around 25% of them singletons. The source material was glioma tissue, nonneoplastic brain tissue, or PBMCs (not recorded which). The source is a human donor with low-grade glioma or glioblastoma, undergoing nonglioma brain surgery, or in good health (not recorded which).

This chain connects TRBV5-1 to TRBJ1-5, with D perhaps TRBD1 (5 bases). This CDR3 comprises 13 residues. Germline V gene lookup returns CDR1 SGHRS and CDR2 YFSETQ. Trimming took 5 bases from V and 7 from J, leaving 13 bases between them. CDR3 DNA: TGCGCCAGCAGTTGGGGGGTGGGGCAGCCCCAGCATTTT. Encoded protein: CASSWGVGQPQHF. The variable domain in full, with the rest retrieved from reference TRBV5-1 and TRBJ1-5, is KAGVTQTPRYLIKTRGQQVTLSCSPISGHRSVSWYQQTPGQGLQFLFEYFSETQRNKGNFPGRFSGRQFSNSRSEMNVSTLELGDSALYLCASSWGVGQPQHFGDGTRLSIL.

This clonotype was seen ten or more times. The rearrangement joins TRBV27 to TRBJ2-7, with a possible D match to TRBD2 (5 bases). This CDR3 has 14 amino acids. The ends were cut back, 6 bases at V and 2 bases at J, with 14 bases in the middle. Germline loops: CDR1 MNHEY, CDR2 SMNVEV (reference sequence). The CDR3 loop is CASSPAGVPYEQYV. The CDR3 nucleotides are TGTGCCAGCAGCCCGGCCGGGGTACCCTACGAGCAGTACGTC.

This chain uses TRBV4-1 with TRBJ2-2, with TRBD2 identical over 7 bases. From germline, CDR1 is MGHRA and CDR2 YSYEKL. The V and J ends lost 1 base and 2 bases, in that order; junction bases with no gene match: 4. CDR3 length: 16 amino acids. CDR3 DNA sequence: TGCGCCAGCAGCCAAGCGGGGGGTCCAAACACCGGGGAGCTGTTTTTT. Translating gives CASSQAGGPNTGELFF.

There are many counts of this clonotype. This rearrangement joins TRBV2 to TRBJ1-5; tentative D call: TRBD1 (5 bases). Germline V gene lookup returns CDR1 SNHLY and CDR2 FYNNEI. V lost 10 bases and J lost 1, with 11 bases in between. CDR3 length: 13 amino acids. The CDR3 DNA sequence: TGTGCCACCCGGGGGGGGAGCAATCAGCCCCAGCATTTT. Amino acids: CATRGGSNQPQHF.

Points on this clonotype: A much larger clone lies a single base off, so this may be a read error. The CDR3 here is CARSQQPSTDTQYF. The CDR3 DNA reads as TGTGCCAGAAGCCAGCAGCCTAGCACAGATACGCAGTATTTT. J is TRBJ2-3 and V is TRBV7-2; D gene uncertain. Germline CDR1 SGHTA, CDR2 FQGNSA. This CDR3 contains 14 residues. V lost 9 bases to trimming and J lost 0 bases, with 13 bases between them.

A few counts support this clonotype. The chain joins TRBV19 to TRBJ2-5; D gene uncertain. Trimming stripped 3 bases from V and 4 bases from J, with 6 bases between. From germline, CDR1 is LNHDA and CDR2 SQIVND (reference sequence). The CDR3 extends over 12 amino acids. CDR3 loop: CASSMIGETQYF. The CDR3 DNA reads TGTGCCAGTAGTATGATAGGAGAGACCCAGTACTTC.

The V call is TRBV20-1, the J call TRBJ2-3; D is possibly TRBD2 (6 bases). Trimming removed 6 bases from V and 6 bases from J, with 28 bases in between. The CDR3 covers 17 residues. The germline V gene encodes CDR1 DFQATT and CDR2 SNEGSKA (reference sequence). CDR3 sequence (DNA): TGCAGTGCCCGAAAAATGTCACATTCGGGAGTTGGGGATACGCAGTATTTT. The encoded protein is CSARKMSHSGVGDTQYF.

V and J are TRBV24-1 and TRBJ2-3; D tentatively reads TRBD1 or TRBD2 (5 bases each). The CDR3 is 13 residues long. From germline, CDR1 is KGHDR and CDR2 SFDVKD. The V and J ends lost 5 bases and 0 bases respectively, with 5 bases between them. CDR3 nucleotides: TGTGCCACCAGTGGGGGGAGCACAGATACGCAGTATTTT. It is translated as CATSGGSTDTQYF.

This clonotype was observed a handful of times. This chain links TRBV7-2 with TRBJ2-1; TRBD2 is a possible D gene (6 bases). In germline, CDR1 is SGHTA, CDR2 FQGNSA. The CDR3 extends over 14 amino acids. Trimming removed 1 base from V and 7 bases from J, with 11 bases in between. CDR3: CASSLVWRGNEQFF. The DNA of the CDR3 is TGTGCCAGCAGCTTAGTCTGGCGGGGTAATGAGCAGTTCTTC.

The table lists this clonotype with many counts. The rearrangement joins TRBV20-1 to TRBJ2-5, with 9 nucleotides matching TRBD1. CDR3 length: 16 residues. Per germline, CDR1 DFQATT and CDR2 SNEGSKA (reference sequence). The J segment lost 3 bases and the V segment lost 1 base, leaving 9 bases of the junction unmatched. The CDR3 DNA reads TGCAGTGCTAGAGGTGACCTCTGGACAGGGGAAGAGACCCAGTACTTC. It specifies CSARGDLWTGEETQYF.

This clonotype was seen a few times. The gene calls are TRBV7-3 and TRBJ2-1; possibly TRBD1 for D (6 bases). CDR1 and CDR2 (germline): SGHTA, FQGTGA. The V gene lost 2 bases and the J gene lost 8 bases, with 13 bases spanning the gap. This CDR3 has 14 residues. The CDR3 here is CASSLGQTGDEQFF. The CDR3 bases are TGTGCCAGCAGCTTAGGACAGACTGGGGATGAGCAGTTCTTC.

There are a few counts of this clonotype. The genes are TRBV3-1 and TRBJ2-3; either TRBD1 or TRBD2 may supply D (5 bases each). In germline, CDR1 is LGHDT, CDR2 YNNKEL (reference sequence). The V gene lost 0 bases and the J gene lost 6 bases, with 16 bases spanning the gap. There are 16 residues in the CDR3. The CDR3 sequence: CASSQDGVGAGDTQYF. CDR3 nucleotides: TGTGCCAGCAGCCAAGATGGTGTCGGGGCAGGGGATACGCAGTATTTT.

This clonotype was observed many times. The chain recombines TRBV20-1 with TRBJ2-3, with D unresolved. Per the germline V gene, CDR1 is DFQATT and CDR2 is SNEGSKA (reference sequence). This CDR3 contains 12 residues. Trimming took off 3 bases at V and 5 bases at J, with 9 bases between the two ends. The CDR3 sequence is CSARKWGDTQYF. The CDR3 nucleotides read TGCAGTGCTAGGAAATGGGGAGATACGCAGTATTTT.

The chain is built from TRBV4-1 and TRBJ2-1; no definite D call. Between the trimmed V and J ends, which lost 3 bases and 2 bases, there was a span of 8 bases. Germline V gene sequence: CDR1 MGHRA, CDR2 YSYEKL. The CDR3 extends over 14 amino acids. The CDR3 is CASSQVTPYNEQFF. For the CDR3, the DNA is TGCGCCAGCAGCCAGGTGACACCCTACAATGAGCAGTTCTTC.

This clonotype was seen a handful of times. The chain employs TRBV7-9 and TRBJ1-2; D is unresolved. CDR3 length: 15 amino acids. Trimming removed 5 bases from V and 5 bases from J, with 18 bases in between. Germline-derived CDR1 and CDR2 are SEHNR and FQNEAQ (reference sequence). CDR3 amino acids: CASSRREGVKYGYTF. Written as DNA, the CDR3 is TGTGCCAGCAGCCGACGGGAGGGAGTGAAGTATGGCTACACCTTC.

The chain couples TRBV28 to TRBJ2-7; 12 bases map to TRBD2. Germline-derived CDR1 and CDR2 are MDHEN and SYDVKM. CDR3 size: 14 residues. CDR3 sequence reads: CASSPGLAGNEQYV. The CDR3 DNA reads as TGCGCCAGCAGCCCGGGACTAGCGGGCAACGAGCAGTACGTC.

The CDR3 DNA is TGTGCCAGCAGCTTACTTCCGAACACCGGGGAGCTGTTTTTT. It translates to CASSLLPNTGELFF. V and J are TRBV7-7 and TRBJ2-2, with no clear D. Germline V CDR1 and CDR2: SSHAT, FNYEAQ (reference sequence). Trimming took 2 bases from V and 0 from J, leaving 4 bases between them. CDR3 length: 14 amino acids.

This clonotype was observed a handful of times. The CDR3 region has the DNA TGTGCCACCAGTGAGTACCGAACGAACACCGGGGAGCTGTTTTTT. Its translation is CATSEYRTNTGELFF. The chain employs TRBV24-1 and TRBJ2-2; D gene ambiguous. The V gene lost 4 bases and the J gene lost 0 bases, with 8 bases spanning the gap. The CDR3 totals 15 residues. Germline V gives CDR1 KGHDR, CDR2 SFDVKD.

The gene calls are TRBV12-5 and TRBJ2-1; unclear D gene. Near its end, the DNA agrees better with TRBJ2-3, so the J call may be wrong. CDR1 is LGHNT and CDR2 is FRNRAP in the germline V gene. CDR3 length: 12 residues. The CDR3 coding sequence is TGTGCTAGTGGTTTGGACGATCGGCCGCAGTATTTT. It encodes CASGLDDRPQYF.

This clonotype has more than one count but fewer than ten. The chain combines TRBV12-3 or TRBV12-4 with TRBJ1-5, with TRBD1 as a possible D gene (5 bases). Trimming cost V 5 bases and J 7 bases, with 12 bases left between them. The CDR3 length is 13 residues. CDR3 region: CASSAGLGQPQHF. The CDR3 DNA reads as TGTGCCAGCAGTGCAGGGTTAGGCCAGCCCCAGCATTTT.

A few counts support this clonotype. V and J are TRBV24-1 and TRBJ1-2, with D tentatively TRBD1 (5 bases). The germline gives CDR1 KGHDR, CDR2 SFDVKD. The CDR3 runs 15 residues. Between the trimmed V and J ends, which lost 4 bases and 6 bases, there was a span of 17 bases. CDR3 protein: CATSDSVSGRDGYTF. CDR3 DNA: TGTGCCACCAGTGACTCCGTTTCAGGGAGAGATGGCTACACCTTC.

This chain links TRBV20-1 with TRBJ2-7; 7 bases match TRBD2. Trimming took 2 bases from V and 3 from J; bases not matched to a gene: 4. The CDR3 spans 13 residues. Germline CDR1 is DFQATT and CDR2 is SNEGSKA (reference sequence). CDR3 nucleotide sequence: TGCAGTGCTAGATCCAGCGGGGACTACGAGCAGTACGTC. It translates to CSARSSGDYEQYV.

This rearrangement joins TRBV4-2 to TRBJ2-5, with D maybe TRBD1 (5 bases). CDR3 length: 15 amino acids. Germline CDR1 reads LGHNA; CDR2 reads YNFKEQ. V lost 1 base and J lost 4, with 13 bases in between. CDR3 protein: CASSQVDTQGETQYF. CDR3 nucleotide sequence: TGTGCCAGCAGCCAAGTAGACACCCAGGGAGAGACCCAGTACTTC.